The clone carrying this TCR beta chain showed up just a few times. The data belong to a study of blood T cell repertoires in COVID-19. Overall study: Whether acute or convalescent, the COVID-19 samples came from the United States, Italy and Spain.

Clones were sequenced by immunoSEQ multiplex PCR, and TCRdb holds only the in-frame ones, with some missing. The sample shows about 370,000 clones, roughly nine tenths of them seen only once. Cohort 3 donors were reported recovered after two negative PCRs, clearance, or symptom resolution. V shed 4 bases and J 0 bases; nucleotides not matched to a gene: 14. The CDR3 is 18 residues long. Germline V lookup: CDR1 LGHDT, CDR2 YNNKEL (reference sequence). This clonotype was sampled from a man aged 18 to 35 who had recovered from COVID-19. The source material was PBMCs or T cells enriched from blood (not recorded which). V usage is TRBV3-1 (or the pseudogene TRBV3-2) and J usage is TRBJ1-1; TRBD1 agrees at 7 bases. The CDR3 sequence is CASSLRTRDRSLNTEAFF. In nucleotides, the CDR3 is TGTGCCAGCAGCCTGAGAACCCGGGACAGATCTTTGAACACTGAAGCTTTCTTT.